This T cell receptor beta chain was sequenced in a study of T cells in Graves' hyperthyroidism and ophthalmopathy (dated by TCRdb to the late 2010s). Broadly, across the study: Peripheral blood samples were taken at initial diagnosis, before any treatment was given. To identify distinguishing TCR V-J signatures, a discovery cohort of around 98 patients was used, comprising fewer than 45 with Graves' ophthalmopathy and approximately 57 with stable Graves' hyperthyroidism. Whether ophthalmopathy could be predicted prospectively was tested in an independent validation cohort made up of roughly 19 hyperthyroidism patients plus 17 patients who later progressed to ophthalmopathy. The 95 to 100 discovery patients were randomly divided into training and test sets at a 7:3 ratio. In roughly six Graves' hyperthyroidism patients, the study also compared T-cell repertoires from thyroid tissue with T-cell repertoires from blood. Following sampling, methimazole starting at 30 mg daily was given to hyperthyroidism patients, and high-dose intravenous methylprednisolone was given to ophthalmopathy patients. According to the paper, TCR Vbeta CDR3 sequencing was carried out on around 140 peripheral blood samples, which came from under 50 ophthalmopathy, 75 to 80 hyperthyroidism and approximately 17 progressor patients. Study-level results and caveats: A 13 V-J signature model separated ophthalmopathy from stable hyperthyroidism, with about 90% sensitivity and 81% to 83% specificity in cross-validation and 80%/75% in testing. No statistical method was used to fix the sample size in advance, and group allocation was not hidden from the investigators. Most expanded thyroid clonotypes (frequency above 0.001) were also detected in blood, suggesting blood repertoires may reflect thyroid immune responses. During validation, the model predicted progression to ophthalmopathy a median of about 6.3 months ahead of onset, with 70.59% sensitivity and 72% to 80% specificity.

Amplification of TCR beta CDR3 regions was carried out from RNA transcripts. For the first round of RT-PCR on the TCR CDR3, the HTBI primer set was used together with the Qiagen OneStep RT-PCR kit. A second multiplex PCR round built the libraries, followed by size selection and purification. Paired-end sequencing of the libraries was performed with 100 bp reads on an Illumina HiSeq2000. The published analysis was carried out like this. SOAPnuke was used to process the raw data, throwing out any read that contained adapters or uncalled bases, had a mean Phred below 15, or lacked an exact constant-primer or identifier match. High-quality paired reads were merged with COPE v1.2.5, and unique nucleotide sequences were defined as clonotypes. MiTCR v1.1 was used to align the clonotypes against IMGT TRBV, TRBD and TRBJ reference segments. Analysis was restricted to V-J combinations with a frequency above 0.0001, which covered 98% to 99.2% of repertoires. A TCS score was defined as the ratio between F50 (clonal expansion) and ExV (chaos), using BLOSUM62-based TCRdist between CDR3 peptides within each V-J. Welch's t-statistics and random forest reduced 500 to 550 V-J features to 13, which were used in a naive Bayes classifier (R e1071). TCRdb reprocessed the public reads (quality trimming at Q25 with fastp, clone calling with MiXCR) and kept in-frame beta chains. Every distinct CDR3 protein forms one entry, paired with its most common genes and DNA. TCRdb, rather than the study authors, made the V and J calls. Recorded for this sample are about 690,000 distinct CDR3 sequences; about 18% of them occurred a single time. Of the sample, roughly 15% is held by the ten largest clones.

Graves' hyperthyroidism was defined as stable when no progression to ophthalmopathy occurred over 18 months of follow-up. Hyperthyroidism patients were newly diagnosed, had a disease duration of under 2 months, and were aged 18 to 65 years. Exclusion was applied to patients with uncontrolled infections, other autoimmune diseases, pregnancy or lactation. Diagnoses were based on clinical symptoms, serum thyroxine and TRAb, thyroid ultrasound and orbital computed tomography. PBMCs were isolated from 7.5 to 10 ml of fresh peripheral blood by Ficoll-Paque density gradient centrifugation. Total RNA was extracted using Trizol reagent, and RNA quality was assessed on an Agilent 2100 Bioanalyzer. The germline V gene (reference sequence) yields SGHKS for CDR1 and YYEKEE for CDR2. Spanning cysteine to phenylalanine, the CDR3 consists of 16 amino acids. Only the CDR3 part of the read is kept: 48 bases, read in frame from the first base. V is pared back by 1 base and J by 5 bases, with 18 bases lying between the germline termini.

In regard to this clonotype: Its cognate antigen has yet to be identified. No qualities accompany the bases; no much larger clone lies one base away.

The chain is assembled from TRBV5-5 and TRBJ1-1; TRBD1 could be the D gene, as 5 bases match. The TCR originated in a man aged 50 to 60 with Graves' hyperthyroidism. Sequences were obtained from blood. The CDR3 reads CASSLIYVGGRTEAFF. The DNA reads TGTGCCAGCAGCTTGATTTATGTGGGGGGAAGGACTGAAGCTTTCTTT.